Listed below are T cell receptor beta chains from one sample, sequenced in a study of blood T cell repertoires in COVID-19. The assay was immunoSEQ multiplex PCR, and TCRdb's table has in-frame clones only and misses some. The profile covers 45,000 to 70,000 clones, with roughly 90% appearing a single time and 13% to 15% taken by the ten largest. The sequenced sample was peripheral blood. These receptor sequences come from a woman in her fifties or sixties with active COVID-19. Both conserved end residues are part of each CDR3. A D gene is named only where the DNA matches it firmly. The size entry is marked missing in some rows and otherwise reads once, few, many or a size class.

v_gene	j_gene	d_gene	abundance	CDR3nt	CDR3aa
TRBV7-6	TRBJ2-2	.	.	TGTGCCAGCAGCTTAGTTGGGGGGAGAACCGGGGAGCTGTTTTTT	CASSLVGGRTGELFF
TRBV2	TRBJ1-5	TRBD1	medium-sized	TGTGCCAGCAGTGAAGTCAGCAGGGGGCAGCCCCAGCATTTT	CASSEVSRGQPQHF
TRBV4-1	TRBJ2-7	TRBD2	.	TGCGCCAGCAGCCAAGCGGGGGGATCGGCCTACGAGCAGTACTTC	CASSQAGGSAYEQYF
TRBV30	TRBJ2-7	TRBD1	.	TGTGCCTGGGGACAGGGCTACGAGCAGTACTTC	CAWGQGYEQYF
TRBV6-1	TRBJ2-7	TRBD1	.	TGTGCCAGCAGTGAACGGGACAGGGGGTCCGACGAGCAGTACTTC	CASSERDRGSDEQYF
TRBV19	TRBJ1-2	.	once	TGTGCCAGTCAACCAGGGGCAGACTATGGCTACACCTTC	CASQPGADYGYTF
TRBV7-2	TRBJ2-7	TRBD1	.	TGTGCCAGCAGCTTGTACGGGACAGCTCTCTACGAGCAGTACTTC	CASSLYGTALYEQYF
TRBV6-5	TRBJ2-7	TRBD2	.	TGTGCCAGCAGCCAAGGGAGGGCCGAGCAGTACTTC	CASSQGRAEQYF
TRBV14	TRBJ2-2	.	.	TGTGCCAGCAGCCAAGATAGGGGAACCGGGGAGCTGTTTTTT	CASSQDRGTGELFF
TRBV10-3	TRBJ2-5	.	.	TGTGCCACAGTGGGGGGCCAAGAGACCCAGTACTTC	CATVGGQETQYF
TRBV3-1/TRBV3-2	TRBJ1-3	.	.	TGTGCCAGCTCTGGATGGGGAGAAGGAAACACCATATATTTT	CASSGWGEGNTIYF
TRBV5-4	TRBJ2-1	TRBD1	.	TGTGCCAGCAGCTCAGGGGGCAGAAACAATGAGCAGTTCTTC	CASSSGGRNNEQFF
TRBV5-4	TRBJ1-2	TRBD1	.	TGTGCCAGCAGCTTGGGACAGGGTCTAAGTGGCTACACCTTC	CASSLGQGLSGYTF
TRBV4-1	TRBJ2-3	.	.	TGCGCCAGCAGCCCCTTGGGAGGGGGTAGGGATACGCAGTATTTT	CASSPLGGGRDTQYF
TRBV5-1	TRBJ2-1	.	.	TGCGCCAGCAGCTTGGTTGGGCCCCCTGAGCAGTTCTTC	CASSLVGPPEQFF
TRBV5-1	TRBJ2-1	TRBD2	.	TGCGCCAGCAGCCCCGTGGGCGGCGGGGGGAACAATGAGCAGTTCTTC	CASSPVGGGGNNEQFF